The T cell receptor (beta chain) described here comes from a study of shared clonotypes between healthy human individuals. Study details: Three CD4 naive, three CD4 memory, two CD8 naive and one CD8 memory plate were used per donor.

Here immunoSEQ multiplex PCR was the method, and the copy in TCRdb shows in-frame clones only, minus some. The sample shows approximately 1.4 million clones, 95% to 99% of them seen only once. Germline loops: CDR1 SGHDN, CDR2 FVKESK. CDR3 length equals 13 residues. Caucasian adults living in Nashville, Tennessee, provided all samples. CD4+ cell separation produced CD45RA+ naive and CD45RA-negative memory subsets. Source material: naive CD4+ T cells sorted from blood. Subset: CD45RA+ positively selected. The J gene is TRBJ2-5, the V gene TRBV14; D uncertain. The J call may not be correct, given that the DNA end is closer to TRBJ2-7. This clonotype was sampled from a man aged 25 to 40 in good health. DNA for the CDR3: TGTGCCAGCAGCCAAGTCCCCTCCTACGAGCAGTACTTC. Translated: CASSQVPSYEQYF.